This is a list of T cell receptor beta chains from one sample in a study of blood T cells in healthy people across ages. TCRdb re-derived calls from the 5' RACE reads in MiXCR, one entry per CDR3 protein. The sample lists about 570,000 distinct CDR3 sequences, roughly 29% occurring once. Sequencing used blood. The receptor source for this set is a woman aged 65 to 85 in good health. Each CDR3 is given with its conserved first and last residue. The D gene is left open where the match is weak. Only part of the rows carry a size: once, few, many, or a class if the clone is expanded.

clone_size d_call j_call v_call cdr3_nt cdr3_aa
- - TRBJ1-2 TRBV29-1 TGCAGCGCCTTCGACCAGAACTATGGCTACACCTTC CSAFDQNYGYTF
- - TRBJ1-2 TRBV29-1 TGCAGCGTTGAGCTGGGGGCGCCTAACTATGGCTACACCTTC CSVELGAPNYGYTF
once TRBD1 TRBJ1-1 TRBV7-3 TGTGCCAGCAGCCTAAGACAGGGGACTACCTACACTGAAGCTTTCTTT CASSLRQGTTYTEAFF
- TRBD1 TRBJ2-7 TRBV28 TGTGCCAGCACGCCTCCGCAACAGGGGGCTCGAGAGCAGTACTTC CASTPPQQGAREQYF
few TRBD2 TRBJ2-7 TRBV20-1 TGCAGTGCTCCCCTTACTAGCGGGACCTACGAGCAGTACTTC CSAPLTSGTYEQYF
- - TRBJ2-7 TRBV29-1 TGCAGCGCACGACAGTCCCGTGGGGGGCAGTACTTC CSARQSRGGQYF
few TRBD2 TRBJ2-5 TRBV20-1 TGCAGTGCAACCACTAGCGGGGGTTCCCAAGAGACCCAGTACTTC CSATTSGGSQETQYF
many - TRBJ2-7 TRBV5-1 TGCGCCAGCAGCTTGGTGGGGGAAAGGGCTTACGAGCAGTACTTC CASSLVGERAYEQYF
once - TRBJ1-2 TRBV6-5 TGTGCCAGCAGTTACGGCAGGGGTGTGGCTAACTATGGCTACACCTTC CASSYGRGVANYGYTF
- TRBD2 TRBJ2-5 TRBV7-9 TGTGCCAGCAGCTCGGCAGCGGGGGAGGATCAAGAGACCCAGTACTTC CASSSAAGEDQETQYF
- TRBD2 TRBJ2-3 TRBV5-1 TGCGCCAGCAGCCCAGTAGCGGGGGGGCCAGGAGATACGCAGTATTTT CASSPVAGGPGDTQYF
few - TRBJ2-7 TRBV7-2 TGTGCCAGCAGCTTAGGGACAGCATGGGGAGAGCAGTACTTC CASSLGTAWGEQYF
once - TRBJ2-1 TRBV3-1 TGTGCCAGCAGCCAGGTACCTTTAGAGCAGTTCTTC CASSQVPLEQFF
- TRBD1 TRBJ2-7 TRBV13 TGTGCCAGCAGCATCAACAGGGGGGCCTACGAGCAGTACTTC CASSINRGAYEQYF
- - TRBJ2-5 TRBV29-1 TGCAGCGTTGATGCTTCCAGGCGGGAGACCCAGTACTTC CSVDASRRETQYF
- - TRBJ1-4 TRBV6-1 TGTGCCAGCAGTGATTCGGAGTCCTCAAAACTGTTTTTT CASSDSESSKLFF
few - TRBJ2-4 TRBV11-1 TGTGCCAGCAGCCCGAGGTGGACAAATATAGCCAAAAACATTCAGTACTTC CASSPRWTNIAKNIQYF
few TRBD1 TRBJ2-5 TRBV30 TGTGCCTCGTACAGGGGTCAGGAGACCCAGTACTTC CASYRGQETQYF
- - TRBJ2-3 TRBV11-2 TGTGCCAGCAGCTTAGCCCAGGTTACGCAGTATTTT CASSLAQVTQYF
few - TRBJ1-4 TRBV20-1 TGCAGTGCTAGAGCCCCAGGGATAGAAAATGAAAAACTGTTTTTT CSARAPGIENEKLFF
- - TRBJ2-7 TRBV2 TGTGCCAGCACCTCAGGGGAAATTAACGAGCAGTACTTC CASTSGEINEQYF
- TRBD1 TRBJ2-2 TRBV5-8 TGTGCCAGCAGCTCCGGGACAGGGGTGGTCACCGGGGAGCTGTTTTTT CASSSGTGVVTGELFF
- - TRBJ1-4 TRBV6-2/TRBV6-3 TGTGCCAGCACCTACGACGGCGGCGGTGAAAAACTGTTTTTT CASTYDGGGEKLFF
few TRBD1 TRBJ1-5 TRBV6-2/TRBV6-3 TGTGCCAGCCGTGGACAGGGTAGCCAGCCCCAGCATTTT CASRGQGSQPQHF
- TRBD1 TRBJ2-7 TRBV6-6 TGTGCCAGCACCTCGGGACAGGGCTACGAGCAGTACTTC CASTSGQGYEQYF
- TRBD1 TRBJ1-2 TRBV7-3 TGTGCCAGCAGCTTATCTCAGGGGGCGCATCTTGACCGTGGCTACACCTTC CASSLSQGAHLDRGYTF
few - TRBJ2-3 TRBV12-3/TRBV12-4 TGTGCCAGCAGTTTTGGACTAACCACAGATACGCAGTATTTT CASSFGLTTDTQYF
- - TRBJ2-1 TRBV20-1 TGCAGTGCTAGAGATGGCGGACGGGGGAGAACCTACAGTGAGCAGTTCTTC CSARDGGRGRTYSEQFF
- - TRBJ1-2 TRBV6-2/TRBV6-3 TGTGCCAGCAGTTACACTAGGACGACTTCTGGCTACACCTTC CASSYTRTTSGYTF
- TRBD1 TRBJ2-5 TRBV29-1 TGCAGCGTTGGAGGGGTACAGGGGGTAGGGGAGACCCAGTACTTC CSVGGVQGVGETQYF
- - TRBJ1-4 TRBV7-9 TGTGCCAGCAGCCGATCAGGGGCAAATGGTGAAAAACTGTTTTTT CASSRSGANGEKLFF
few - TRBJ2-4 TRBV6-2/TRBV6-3 TGTGCCAGCAGTTACGACTTGGTCGGGACAGCCAAAAACATTCAGTACTTC CASSYDLVGTAKNIQYF
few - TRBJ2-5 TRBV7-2 TGTGCCAGCAGCTTATCACGGTACCAAGAGACCCAGTACTTC CASSLSRYQETQYF
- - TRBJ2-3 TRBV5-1 TGCGCCAGCAGCCTACAGGGTCACGATACGCAGTATTTT CASSLQGHDTQYF
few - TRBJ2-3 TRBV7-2 TGTGCCTCTCGGCGGGGCGACTTGGATACGCAGTATTTT CASRRGDLDTQYF
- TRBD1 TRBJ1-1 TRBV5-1 TGCGCCAGCAGCTCCGGACAGGGGGCGTGGAACACTGAAGCTTTCTTT CASSSGQGAWNTEAFF
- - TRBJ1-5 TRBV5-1 TGCGCCAGCAGCCTAACTCCCACGGGGAGCAATCAGCCCCAGCATTTT CASSLTPTGSNQPQHF
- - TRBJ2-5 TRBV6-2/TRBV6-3 TGTGCCAGCGGTAAAGGGCCGCGGGAGACCCAGTACTTC CASGKGPRETQYF
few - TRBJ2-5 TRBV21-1 TGTGCCAGCAGAAGGAAAGCTGGACAGCCGATGGGGGAGACCCAGTACTTC CASRRKAGQPMGETQYF
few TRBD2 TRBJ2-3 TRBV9 TGTGCCAGCAGCGTAGAGGCAACTAGCGGGGCTGCGCAGTATTTT CASSVEATSGAAQYF